A selection of T cell receptor beta chains follows, all from one sample in a study of T cells in Graves' hyperthyroidism and ophthalmopathy. Via MiXCR, TCRdb re-called the multiplex PCR reads, giving one row per CDR3 protein. The sample carries 300,000 to 400,000 distinct CDR3 sequences, approximately 22% recorded once. Sequences were obtained from blood. The receptor set was obtained from a woman aged 50 to 60 with Graves' hyperthyroidism. Both conserved end residues are part of each CDR3. Fields, in order: D gene, clone size, V gene, J gene, CDR3 DNA, CDR3 protein. D genes are given only for firm matches. The listing skips clone size in some rows; elsewhere it reads once, few, many or a size class.

d_gene: TRBD2; abundance: many; v_gene: TRBV11-3; j_gene: TRBJ2-3; CDR3nt: TGTGCCAGCAGCTTAGATAGCGGGGGCACAGATACGCAGTATTTT; CDR3aa: CASSLDSGGTDTQYF
d_gene: NA; abundance: many; v_gene: TRBV19; j_gene: TRBJ2-1; CDR3nt: TGTGCCAGTAGTATCACAGAAAGCAATGAGCAGTTCTTC; CDR3aa: CASSITESNEQFF
d_gene: TRBD2; abundance: many; v_gene: TRBV15; j_gene: TRBJ2-1; CDR3nt: TGTGCCACCAGCAGAGTGACTAGCGGATACAATGAGCAGTTCTTC; CDR3aa: CATSRVTSGYNEQFF
d_gene: TRBD1; abundance: many; v_gene: TRBV18; j_gene: TRBJ2-7; CDR3nt: TGTGCCAGCTCACCACGGACAGGGGACAACGAGCAGTACTTC; CDR3aa: CASSPRTGDNEQYF
d_gene: NA; abundance: few; v_gene: TRBV5-8; j_gene: TRBJ2-5; CDR3nt: TGTGCCAGCAGCTTTTTGCGGGGGCCCCAAGGGACCCAGTACTTC; CDR3aa: CASSFLRGPQGTQYF
d_gene: TRBD1; abundance: few; v_gene: TRBV9; j_gene: TRBJ1-1; CDR3nt: TGTGCCAGCAGCGGGACAGGGCGATCGAACACTGAAGCTTTCTTT; CDR3aa: CASSGTGRSNTEAFF
d_gene: TRBD1; abundance: NA; v_gene: TRBV28; j_gene: TRBJ2-3; CDR3nt: TGTGCCAGCAGTTTGCCCCGGGACAGGGTGATCTTTGGCACAGATACGCAGTATTTT; CDR3aa: CASSLPRDRVIFGTDTQYF
d_gene: TRBD2; abundance: NA; v_gene: TRBV6-4; j_gene: TRBJ2-7; CDR3nt: TGTGCCAGCAGTGAACTGAGCGGGGAGGGGCGCGAGCAGTACTTC; CDR3aa: CASSELSGEGREQYF
d_gene: TRBD2; abundance: few; v_gene: TRBV6-1; j_gene: TRBJ2-7; CDR3nt: TGTGCCAGCAGGAGACTAGCGGGAGAGCAGTACTTC; CDR3aa: CASRRLAGEQYF
d_gene: NA; abundance: NA; v_gene: TRBV27; j_gene: TRBJ2-2; CDR3nt: TGTGCCAGCAGTGGCAGGTTGCTGAACACCGGGGAGCTGTTTTTT; CDR3aa: CASSGRLLNTGELFF
d_gene: TRBD2; abundance: many; v_gene: TRBV12-3/TRBV12-4; j_gene: TRBJ2-7; CDR3nt: TGTGCCAGCAGTACGGGACTATTCAACGAGCAGTACTTC; CDR3aa: CASSTGLFNEQYF